This T cell receptor beta chain was recovered during a study of blood T cell repertoires in COVID-19. In the study overall: Specimens from acute and convalescent COVID-19 originated in the United States, Italy and Spain. From T cells, B-cell-depleted T cells, or PBMCs came the material, which was cDNA or gDNA.

Original data processing: Reference gene primer amplification gave estimated nucleated cell counts. Profiling relied on immunoSEQ multiplex PCR, and the TCRdb table lists in-frame clones only, not all of them. V, J and clone size were drawn from that table, and D and trimming were deduced from the DNA. There are some 160,000 clones in the sample; roughly nine tenths occur only once, and under 4.5% lies in the top ten. In its sample, this clone was seen a few times. After removal of 4 bases from V and 7 bases from J, the junction contained 6 bases not matched to a gene. Germline lookup yields CDR1 LGHNA and CDR2 YNFKEQ. The CDR3 sequence is 14 residues long.

This sequence was found in a woman in her 70s with acute or convalescent COVID-19. The gene calls are TRBV4-2 and TRBJ2-7; the match to TRBD1 covers 11 bases. Sequenced sample: peripheral blood. CDR3 coding DNA: TGTGCCAGCAGCCCCGGGACAGGGGGACTTGAGCAGTACTTC. Its translation is CASSPGTGGLEQYF.